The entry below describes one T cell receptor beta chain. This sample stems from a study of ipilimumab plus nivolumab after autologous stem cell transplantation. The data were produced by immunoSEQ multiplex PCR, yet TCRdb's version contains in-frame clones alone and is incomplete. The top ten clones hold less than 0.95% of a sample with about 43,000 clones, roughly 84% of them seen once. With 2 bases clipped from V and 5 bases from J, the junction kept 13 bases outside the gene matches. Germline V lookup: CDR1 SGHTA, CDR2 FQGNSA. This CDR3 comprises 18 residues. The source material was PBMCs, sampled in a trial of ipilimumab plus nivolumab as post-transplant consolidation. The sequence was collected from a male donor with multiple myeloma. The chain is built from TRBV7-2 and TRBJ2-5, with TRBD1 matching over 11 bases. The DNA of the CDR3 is TGTGCCAGCAGCTTAAAGAGGACAGGGGGCTCTGTCGGCGAGACCCAGTACTTC. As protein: CASSLKRTGGSVGETQYF.